This TCR beta chain comes out of a study of shared clonotypes between healthy human individuals. Study-wide results and caveats: The small donor group covered limited genetic and exposure diversity.

Naive CD8 cells lacked CD45RO and underwent positive selection for CCR7, leaving out terminally differentiated effector memory CD45RA+ cells. CDR3 length: 15 amino acids. Germline values: CDR1 PRHDT, CDR2 FYEKMQ (reference sequence). J was trimmed by 1 base and V by 5 bases; bases with no gene match: 4. With regard to this clone: Its matching antigen is unknown.

The protocol was immunoSEQ multiplex PCR, while the TCRdb copy is restricted to in-frame clones and leaves out a portion. The sample carries about 800,000 clones, roughly 96% recorded once. This receptor was taken from a man aged 25-45 years in good health. The sample was naive CD8+ T cells sorted from blood. The rearrangement uses TRBV13 and TRBJ2-3; TRBD1 matches at 9 bases. CDR3: CASSDRTGGTDTQYF. For the CDR3, the DNA is TGTGCCAGCAGCGACCGGACAGGGGGCACAGATACGCAGTATTTT.